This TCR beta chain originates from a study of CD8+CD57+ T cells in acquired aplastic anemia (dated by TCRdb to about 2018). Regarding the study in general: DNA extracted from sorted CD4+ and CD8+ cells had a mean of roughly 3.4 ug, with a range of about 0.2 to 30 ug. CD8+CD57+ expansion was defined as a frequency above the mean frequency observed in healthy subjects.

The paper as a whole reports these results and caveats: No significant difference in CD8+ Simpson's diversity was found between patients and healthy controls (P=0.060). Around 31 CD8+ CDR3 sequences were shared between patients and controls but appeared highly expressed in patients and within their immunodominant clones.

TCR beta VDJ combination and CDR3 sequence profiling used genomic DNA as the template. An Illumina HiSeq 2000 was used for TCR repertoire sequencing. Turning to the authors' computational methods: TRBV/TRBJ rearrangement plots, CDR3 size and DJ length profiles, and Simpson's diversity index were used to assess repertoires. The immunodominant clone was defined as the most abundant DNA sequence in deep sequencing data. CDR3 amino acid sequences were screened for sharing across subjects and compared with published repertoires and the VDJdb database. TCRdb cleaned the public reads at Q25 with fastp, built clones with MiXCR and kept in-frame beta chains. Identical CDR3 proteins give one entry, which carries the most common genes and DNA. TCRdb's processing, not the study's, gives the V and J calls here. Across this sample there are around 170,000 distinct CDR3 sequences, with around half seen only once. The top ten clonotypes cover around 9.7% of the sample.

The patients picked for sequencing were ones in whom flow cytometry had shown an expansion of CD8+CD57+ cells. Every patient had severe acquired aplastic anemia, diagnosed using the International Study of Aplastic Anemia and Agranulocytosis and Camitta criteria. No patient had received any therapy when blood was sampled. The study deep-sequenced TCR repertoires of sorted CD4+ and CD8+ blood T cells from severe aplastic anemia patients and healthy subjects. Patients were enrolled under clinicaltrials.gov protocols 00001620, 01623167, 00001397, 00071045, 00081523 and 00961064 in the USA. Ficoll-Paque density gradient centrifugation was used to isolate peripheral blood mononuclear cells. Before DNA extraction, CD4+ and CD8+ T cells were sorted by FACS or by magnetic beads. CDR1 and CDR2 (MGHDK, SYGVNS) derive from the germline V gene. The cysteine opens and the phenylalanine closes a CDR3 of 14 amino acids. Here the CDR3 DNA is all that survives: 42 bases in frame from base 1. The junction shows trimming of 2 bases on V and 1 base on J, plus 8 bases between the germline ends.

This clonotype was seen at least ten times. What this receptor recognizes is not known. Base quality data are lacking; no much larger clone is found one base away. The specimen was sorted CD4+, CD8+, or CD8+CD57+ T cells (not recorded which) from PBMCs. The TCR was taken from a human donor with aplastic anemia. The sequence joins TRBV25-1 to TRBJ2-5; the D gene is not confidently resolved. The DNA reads TGTGCCAGCAGTGAAGAAAACAGCCAAGAGACCCAGTACTTC. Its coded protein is CASSEENSQETQYF.